These 2 T cell receptor beta chains came from one sample sequenced in a study of neurological immune-mediated disorders. TCRdb re-derived calls from the 5' RACE reads in MiXCR, one entry per CDR3 protein. The profile shows 55,000 to 75,000 distinct CDR3 sequences, 5.2% of them singletons. Source material: PBMCs. The receptor source for this set is a woman younger than 45 with multiple sclerosis.

In its sample, this clonotype was seen many times. The chain couples TRBV9 to TRBJ2-3; D remains unclear. V lost 0 bases and J 5 bases, leaving 10 bases between the germline ends. Germline values: CDR1 SGDLS, CDR2 YYNGEE. The CDR3 loop spans 14 amino acids. The CDR3 nucleotides are TGTGCCAGCAGCGTAGGTCCACTCGGAGATACGCAGTATTTT. Its protein product is CASSVGPLGDTQYF.

This clonotype was seen repeatedly, ten times or more. V is TRBV6-5 and J is TRBJ2-6, with unresolved D. Germline lookup yields CDR1 MNHEY and CDR2 SVGAGI. Trimming shortened V by 7 bases and J by 4 bases, and 8 bases separated the two germline ends. This CDR3 is 13 amino acids long. The CDR3 protein is CASTPSGANVLTF. CDR3 DNA sequence: TGTGCCAGCACGCCGTCCGGGGCCAACGTCCTGACTTTC.